These 25 T cell receptor beta chains originate from one sample sequenced in a study of vaccination effects on CD4 cells after COVID-19. The assay was immunoSEQ multiplex PCR, and TCRdb's table has in-frame clones only and misses some. This table holds almost 70,000 clones, 74% found once. In the ViraFEST assay, antigen-specific CD4+ clonotypes were identified by expansion after peptide-pool stimulation. Having been cultured for less than 13 days, the cells underwent CD4+ T cell isolation. Each participant received a vaccine that was either BNT162b2 or mRNA-1273, given as two doses. These TCRs' antigens remain unknown. Sequences were derived from CD4+ T cells from PBMCs cultured with HCoV-229E spike peptides, sampled after COVID-19 vaccination. Every receptor here comes from a human donor who received a COVID-19 vaccine.

A few counts support this clone. This chain links TRBV5-1 with TRBJ1-6; 9 bases fit TRBD1. Germline trimming cut 2 bases from V and 5 bases from J; bases unmatched to any gene: 2. This CDR3 spans 15 amino acids. Germline-derived CDR1 and CDR2 are SGHRS and YFSETQ. The CDR3 DNA reads TGCGCCAGCAGCTTACAGGGGGCGGATAATTCACCCCTCCACTTT. This sequence encodes CASSLQGADNSPLHF.

The rearrangement joins TRBV15 to TRBJ2-1, with 8 bases that match TRBD2. The V and J ends lost 3 bases and 8 bases, in that order; junction bases with no gene match: 15. The germline gives CDR1 LNHNV, CDR2 YYDKDF (reference sequence). The CDR3 has 17 amino acids. The CDR3 bases are TGTGCCACCAGCAGGCCCCCATCGGGGGGGCGTCCCCATGAGCAGTTCTTC. It specifies CATSRPPSGGRPHEQFF.

This CDR3 reads CASSSLGQGAWETQYF. CDR3 nucleotides: TGTGCCAGCAGCTCACTAGGGCAGGGGGCATGGGAGACCCAGTACTTC. The J gene is TRBJ2-5, the V gene TRBV7-2; 8 bases map to TRBD1. V trimming: 4 bases; J trimming: 5 bases; junction bases outside the gene matches: 12. The CDR3 is made up of 16 amino acids. Germline V gene lookup returns CDR1 SGHTA and CDR2 FQGNSA.

A few counts support this clone. V and J are TRBV6-2 or TRBV6-3 and TRBJ2-1, with 8 bases that match TRBD1. Germline CDR1 MNHEY, CDR2 SVGEGT. The J segment lost 8 bases and the V segment lost 5 bases, leaving 8 bases of the junction unmatched. The CDR3 is 14 residues long. Here the CDR3 reads CASSQGAPSYEQFF. The CDR3 DNA is TGTGCCAGCAGTCAGGGGGCGCCGAGCTATGAGCAGTTCTTC.

This rearrangement joins TRBV19 to TRBJ1-5; 7 positions agree with TRBD1. Germline V lookup: CDR1 LNHDA, CDR2 SQIVND (reference sequence). The CDR3 runs to 14 residues. After removal of 4 bases from V and 9 bases from J, the junction contained 9 bases not matched to a gene. This CDR3 is CASSSTGAARPQHF. The CDR3 region has the DNA TGTGCCAGTAGTAGCACAGGGGCGGCGAGGCCCCAGCATTTT.

The chain links TRBV6-5 to TRBJ1-2; 8 bases fit TRBD1. The germline V gene has CDR1 MNHEY and CDR2 SVGAGI. The CDR3 sequence is 13 residues long. The junction had 6 bases not matched to a gene; V was cut back by 5 bases and J by 7 bases. In DNA, the CDR3 is TGTGCCAGCAGTATGACAGGGGACCGTGGCTACACCTTC. Protein sequence: CASSMTGDRGYTF.

The chain couples TRBV7-2 to TRBJ2-7; D might be TRBD1 (5 bases). V lost 1 base to trimming and J lost 6 bases, with 16 bases between them. The CDR3 runs 15 residues. CDR1 and CDR2 (germline): SGHTA, FQGNSA. CDR3 protein: CASSLEGRVKGEQYV. In DNA, the CDR3 is TGTGCCAGCAGCTTAGAAGGCAGGGTAAAGGGCGAGCAGTACGTC.

This chain joins TRBV6-1 and TRBJ2-7; TRBD2 aligns across 11 bases. This CDR3 comprises 12 residues. The germline V gene has CDR1 MNHNS and CDR2 SASEGT. CDR3: CASSETSGGAGV. CDR3 coding DNA: TGTGCCAGCAGTGAAACTAGCGGGGGCGCTGGAGTC.

This clone appeared a few times. This rearrangement joins TRBV6-5 to TRBJ2-7; D tentatively reads TRBD1 or TRBD2 (5 bases each). V lost 11 bases, J lost 3 bases, and 20 bases lay in between. Germline assignment: CDR1 MNHEY and CDR2 SVGAGI. This CDR3 has 14 residues. The CDR3 region is CAVSAENGGYEQYV. The CDR3 DNA sequence: TGTGCCGTCTCAGCAGAGAATGGGGGCTACGAGCAGTACGTC.

The chain is built from TRBV6-1 and TRBJ2-7; the D is unclear. The V and J ends lost 0 bases and 3 bases respectively, with 12 bases between them. Germline CDR1 is MNHNS and CDR2 is SASEGT. The CDR3 has 15 residues. The CDR3 loop is CASSEAPLGGYEQYV. CDR3 bases: TGTGCCAGCAGTGAAGCGCCCTTAGGTGGCTACGAGCAGTACGTC.

The V and J genes are TRBV7-3 and TRBJ2-2; D is unresolved. This CDR3 comprises 14 residues. Germline CDR1 SGHTA, CDR2 FQGTGA. V lost 5 bases and J 1 base, leaving 8 bases between the germline ends. CDR3 sequence reads: CASSATRNTGELFF. As DNA, the CDR3 is TGTGCCAGCAGCGCCACTCGGAACACCGGGGAGCTGTTTTTT. The whole variable domain, filled in from reference TRBV7-3 and TRBJ2-2, reads GAGVSQTPSNKVTEKGKYVELRCDPISGHTALYWYRQSLGQGPEFLIYFQGTGAADDSGLPNDRFFAVRPEGSVSTLKIQRTERGDSAVYLCASSATRNTGELFFGEGSRLTVL.

This rearrangement joins TRBV19 to TRBJ1-2; the D gene is possibly TRBD1 (5 bases). V dropped 1 base and J dropped 6 bases, with 12 bases sitting between them. Germline CDR1 and CDR2: LNHDA and SQIVND (reference sequence). This CDR3 contains 14 residues. The CDR3, as DNA: TGTGCCAGTAGTATAGGCGGCAGGGATAATGGCTACACCTTC. Amino acids: CASSIGGRDNGYTF.

CDR3 in DNA: TGTGCCAGCAGTAAGGACAGGGGGCGAGAGCAGTACGTC. It translates to CASSKDRGREQYV. The chain links TRBV6-5 to TRBJ2-7; 11 bases fit TRBD1. V lost 5 bases to trimming and J lost 7 bases; unmatched junction nucleotides: 4. CDR3 length equals 13 residues. CDR1 MNHEY and CDR2 SVGAGI come from the germline V gene.

The V gene is TRBV4-1, the J gene TRBJ2-2, with 10 bases that match TRBD1. Germline lookup yields CDR1 MGHRA and CDR2 YSYEKL. The V segment lost 4 bases and the J segment 5 bases; nucleotides outside the gene matches: 4. The CDR3 consists of 15 residues. Written as DNA, the CDR3 is TGCGCCAGCAGCCGGACAGGGGGAGGGACCGGGGAGCTGTTTTTT. It specifies CASSRTGGGTGELFF.

The chain joins TRBV14 to TRBJ2-5; D is perhaps TRBD1 (5 bases). From germline, CDR1 is SGHDN and CDR2 FVKESK. The CDR3 consists of 15 residues. Between the trimmed V and J ends, which lost 4 bases and 1 base, there was a span of 13 bases. CDR3 nucleotides: TGTGCCAGCAGCCGACAGACAGTCTCCCAAGAGACCCAGTACTTC. Translated, it gives CASSRQTVSQETQYF.

The chain has TRBV19 and TRBJ1-3, with D uncertain. This CDR3 comprises 13 residues. CDR1 is LNHDA and CDR2 is SQIVND in the germline V gene (reference sequence). The V and J ends lost 5 bases and 1 base respectively, with 6 bases between them. CDR3 in DNA: TGTGCCAGTAGTCGGGGATCTGGAAACACCATATATTTT. The encoded protein is CASSRGSGNTIYF.

The chain has TRBV6-5 and TRBJ2-3; maybe TRBD1 (5 bases). V lost 6 bases and J lost 0, with 10 bases in between. The CDR3 runs to 14 residues. Germline lookup yields CDR1 MNHEY and CDR2 SVGAGI. CDR3 loop: CASRDILSTDTQYF. The CDR3 nucleotides read TGTGCCAGCAGGGACATATTAAGCACAGATACGCAGTATTTT.

This sequence joins TRBV24-1 and TRBJ1-3; D gene uncertain. V was trimmed by 2 bases and J by 0 bases, leaving 1 base between them. CDR1 is KGHDR, CDR2 SFDVKD, per germline. CDR3 size: 13 residues. CDR3 coding DNA: TGTGCCACCAGTGATTCCTCTGGAAACACCATATATTTT. Translated: CATSDSSGNTIYF.

The J gene is TRBJ1-1, the V gene TRBV4-3; D is possibly TRBD1 (5 bases). The germline gives CDR1 LGHNA, CDR2 YSLEER. The V gene lost 2 bases and the J gene lost 3 bases, with 10 bases spanning the gap. CDR3 length equals 14 residues. The CDR3 is CASSQYQGDTEAFF. CDR3 coding DNA: TGCGCCAGCAGCCAATATCAAGGGGACACTGAAGCTTTCTTT.

The chain links TRBV12-5 to TRBJ2-1; TRBD2 matches 9 bases. This CDR3 region has 16 residues. CDR1 LGHNT and CDR2 FRNRAP come from the germline V gene. J lost 6 bases, V lost 6 bases, and 12 bases had no gene match. The CDR3 nucleotides read TGTGCTAGTGGCCCCGTCTCGCGGGGGGGCCCCAATGAGCAGTTCTTC. It is translated as CASGPVSRGGPNEQFF.

The chain joins TRBV28 to TRBJ1-2, with D possibly matching TRBD1 (6 bases). V dropped 3 bases and J dropped 4 bases, with 15 bases sitting between them. The CDR3 consists of 15 residues. Germline V lookup: CDR1 MDHEN, CDR2 SYDVKM. The CDR3 spells CASSFRGAAVYGYTF. In DNA, the CDR3 is TGTGCCAGCAGTTTCCGGGGGGCCGCCGTCTATGGCTACACCTTC.

This sequence joins TRBV13 and TRBJ1-1; 8 positions agree with TRBD1. The J segment lost 0 bases and the V segment lost 4 bases, leaving 10 bases of the junction unmatched. CDR1 is PRHDT, CDR2 FYEKMQ, per germline (reference sequence). This CDR3 comprises 17 residues. CDR3 sequence reads: CASSSQRQGKMNTEAFF. The CDR3 DNA follows: TGTGCCAGCAGCTCCCAACGACAGGGGAAGATGAACACTGAAGCTTTCTTT.

The chain has TRBV7-3 and TRBJ2-6; D tentatively reads TRBD1 or TRBD2 (5 bases each). V gave up 0 bases and J gave up 3 bases, with 18 bases separating them. Per germline, CDR1 SGHTA and CDR2 FQGTGA. The CDR3 is 19 residues long. CDR3: CASSLTGTKFSGGANVLTF. In DNA form, the CDR3 reads TGTGCCAGCAGCTTAACTGGGACCAAGTTTTCTGGTGGGGCCAACGTCCTGACTTTC.

V gene TRBV30 combines with J gene TRBJ1-5, with a possible D match to TRBD1 (5 bases). Deletions cut 2 bases from V and 6 bases from J, with 26 bases between. This CDR3 comprises 18 residues. From germline, CDR1 is GTSNPN and CDR2 SVGIG (reference sequence). CDR3 in amino acids: CAWSSRGDPSLGSQPQHF. The CDR3 nucleotides read TGTGCCTGGAGTAGCCGTGGGGACCCTTCATTGGGCAGTCAGCCCCAGCATTTT.

CDR3 amino acids: CASSLGIGTIAGELFF. As DNA, the CDR3 is TGTGCCAGCAGCTTAGGAATAGGGACAATTGCCGGGGAGCTGTTTTTT. The chain has TRBV7-2 and TRBJ2-2; D possibly corresponds to TRBD1 (6 bases). Germline CDR1 and CDR2: SGHTA and FQGNSA. The CDR3 is 16 residues long. Between the trimmed V and J ends, which lost 1 base and 6 bases, there was a span of 15 bases.